Included here is one TCR beta chain sequence, with context. The specificity of this receptor is unknown. Base qualities are not recorded, but no much larger clone differs from it by a single base. The library was generated by 5' RACE. TCRdb records Illumina HiSeq 2500 as the sequencer. A second roughly 7 to 11 cycle PCR used a sample-barcoded 5' primer and a J-beta primer mix. Each TCR beta cDNA molecule received a unique molecular identifier from a template-switch 5' adaptor carrying 12 random nucleotides. Each sample yielded at least 3 million CDR3-containing paired-end reads. First-strand cDNA was synthesized from all RNA with the Mint cDNA synthesis kit, primed by a TRBC-specific oligonucleotide. After uracil-DNA glycosylase treatment, a first 18-cycle PCR used universal primers M1SS and BC2_uni_R on all cDNA. Per the authors' processing: For normalization, 1 million high-quality reads, each with a distinct molecular identifier, were randomly selected from each sample. Reads sharing molecular identifiers were discarded rather than binned into consensus sequences. MiTCR, run with a Q25 quality threshold and the strictest error-elimination algorithm, handled CDR3 identification, clonotype clustering and error correction. Lower-bound total TCR beta diversity was estimated with a nonparametric unseen species model using Euler transformation. TCRdb reran the public reads through fastp at Q25 and MiXCR, keeping productive beta chains. Rows matching on CDR3 protein sequence are summarized as one entry with the most common DNA and genes. The V and J calls were not made by the authors but by TCRdb's processing. A total of about 1.6 million distinct CDR3 sequences appear in this sample, about 32% of them only once. Around 11% of the sample is taken by the ten largest.

This record belongs to a study of blood T cells in healthy people across ages (dated by TCRdb to about 2015). A note on the overall study: In model experiments, template switching captured roughly one uniquely barcoded TCR beta cDNA molecule for every two T cells. Donors were grouped into four age groups: young (average about 15 years), middle-aged (39), aged (approximately 67) and long-lived (approximately 82). Using deep sequencing normalized with unique cDNA molecular identifiers, the study measured how TCR beta repertoire diversity changes with age. The study analyzed two additional independent replicas of 1 million unique cDNA reads from the same blood draw for two donors, one aged 18 to 29 and one aged 80 or older. To avoid experimental bias, donors of different ages were spread randomly across the sequencing lanes. General conclusions and limits of the study: Estimates of total diversity based on one million sequenced T cells were considered lower bounds and underestimates. As age increased, observed TCR beta diversity per million T cells dropped in a roughly linear way, and a significant reduction was already evident by age 40. Conclusive comparison of naive and antigen-experienced compartments was prevented by the profiling of bulk unsorted PBMCs. Because the CMV infection status of the donors was unknown, age-related changes in expanded clonotypes may potentially have been confounded. Observed TCR beta diversity correlated strongly with the percentage of naive T cells measured by flow cytometry. Compared with the aged group, more naive CD4+ T cells, fewer expanded clones and increased TCR diversity were shown by the long-lived group, suggesting age selection.

Donors were a few dozen systemically healthy Caucasian individuals from Russia aged roughly 6 to 95 years. Roughly 9.5 milliliters of peripheral blood were drawn from each donor into EDTA-treated Vacutainer tubes. PBMCs were isolated by Ficoll-Paque density-gradient centrifugation, with at least 6 million obtained per sample. Total RNA was extracted from PBMCs with Trizol reagent, with at least 5 micrograms obtained per sample. For every donor, flow cytometry on a PBMC aliquot measured the percentage of naive CD45RAhigh/CD27high T cells. The CDR3 goes from the cysteine to the phenylalanine over 14 residues. This entry keeps only the CDR3 DNA: 42 bases, framed from base 1. The junction shows trimming of 4 bases on V and 6 bases on J, and the gene matches do not reach 7 bases of it. In the germline V gene, CDR1 corresponds to SGHRS and CDR2 to YFSETQ.

Sequenced: blood. This receptor chain uses TRBV5-1 and TRBJ2-1, and TRBD2 matches 7 of the central bases. This sequence was found in a woman aged 25-40 years in good health. The nucleotide sequence reads TGCGCCAGCAGCCGCCAGACTAGCTCCAATGAGCAGTTCTTC. Its amino acids are CASSRQTSSNEQFF.